Detailed here is one TCR beta chain. CDR1 is KGHSH, CDR2 LQKENI, per germline. The CDR3 covers 15 residues. The junction had 3 bases not matched to a gene; V was cut back by 3 bases and J by 1 base. Enrollment of patients from Seattle took place during active infection, with longitudinal follow-up. This record comes from a study of blood T cell repertoires in COVID-19. In the study overall: Samples came from the United States, Italy and Spain, spanning acute and convalescent COVID-19.

In the source study's methods: From reference gene primer amplification, estimates of nucleated cell counts were derived. Generated by immunoSEQ multiplex PCR, the TCRdb table keeps only in-frame clones and is missing some. V and J calls and clone size follow that table, whereas D and trimming were derived from the DNA. Among tens of thousands of clones listed, 60% to 85% were seen once. The clonotype was recovered from a man in his thirties or forties with COVID-19, enrolled during active disease. What was sequenced was peripheral blood. The chain joins TRBV18 to TRBJ1-1; 9 bases are shared with TRBD1. This chain's CDR3 is CASSPGQGTNTEAFF. The CDR3 coding sequence is TGTGCCAGCTCACCGGGACAGGGAACGAACACTGAAGCTTTCTTT.